Presented here are 31 T cell receptor beta chains from one specimen sequenced in a study of monozygotic twins with inflammatory bowel disease. TCRdb reprocessed the 5' RACE reads, keeping one entry per CDR3 protein, no DNA. This repertoire includes 93,000 or so distinct CDR3 sequences. The sequencing sample was made of blood. Source of these receptors: a human donor with ulcerative colitis or Crohn's disease, or a healthy co-twin of an affected twin (not recorded which).

The genes are TRBV9 and TRBJ2-5; lacking DNA, the TRBD2 call made by TCRdb goes unchecked. The CDR3 sequence is 17 residues long. Looked up from germline, CDR1 is SGDLS and CDR2 is YYNGEE. The CDR3 is CASSVNSGVGALETQYF.

The chain is built from TRBV29-1 and TRBJ2-7; TCRdb's D call, TRBD2, is unchecked because there is no DNA. Per germline, CDR1 SQVTM and CDR2 ANQGSEA. This CDR3 region has 13 residues. The CDR3 is CSVRGETRWEQYF.

The rearrangement links TRBV7-2 to TRBJ2-2; TCRdb designates TRBD2, a call that cannot be tested without DNA. CDR1 and CDR2 (germline): SGHTA, FQGNSA. The CDR3 covers 16 residues. CDR3 residues: CASSATSGGNTWELFF.

This rearrangement joins TRBV5-6 to TRBJ1-6. The CDR3 totals 13 residues. Per germline, CDR1 SGHDT and CDR2 YYEEEE. CDR3 region: CASSFTVSSPLHF.

The chain couples TRBV19 to TRBJ1-1; TCRdb outputs TRBD1, but without DNA this stays unchecked. Germline-derived CDR1 and CDR2 are LNHDA and SQIVND (reference sequence). CDR3 length: 16 amino acids. CDR3: CASGPRSNGPNTEAFF.

The chain employs TRBV19 and TRBJ1-5. Germline CDR1 reads LNHDA; CDR2 reads SQIVND (reference sequence). This CDR3 is 14 amino acids long. The CDR3 sequence: CASSMSGGNQPQHF.

This rearrangement joins TRBV25-1 to TRBJ2-3. The CDR3 consists of 14 residues. Germline CDR1 and CDR2: MGHDK and SYGVNS. CDR3: CASSESSGTDTQYF.

The chain combines TRBV12-3 or TRBV12-4 with TRBJ2-3; TCRdb names TRBD2, which stays unverified in the absence of DNA. This CDR3 is 15 amino acids long. CDR3 amino acids: CASSWTSGGVDTQYF.

The CDR3 protein is CASSPPRTYGYTF. This chain links TRBV7-9 with TRBJ1-2; TCRdb outputs TRBD1, but without DNA this stays unchecked. The CDR3 is 13 residues long. Germline V lookup: CDR1 SEHNR, CDR2 FQNEAQ (reference sequence).

The chain carries TRBV20-1 and TRBJ2-3; the D gene TCRdb calls, TRBD2, cannot be checked with no DNA. The CDR3 runs 16 residues. CDR1 DFQATT and CDR2 SNEGSKA come from the germline V gene (reference sequence). CDR3: CSARGLAGFGTDTQYF.

The chain carries TRBV5-4 and TRBJ2-7; TCRdb outputs TRBD1, but without DNA this stays unchecked. Germline CDR1 is SGHNT and CDR2 is YYREEE (reference sequence). This CDR3 has 13 amino acids. The CDR3 sequence: CASSLGGVGEQYF. The variable domain in full, completed from reference TRBV5-4 and TRBJ2-7, reads ETGVTQSPTHLIKTRGQQVTLRCSSQSGHNTVSWYQQALGQGPQFIFQYYREEENGRGNFPPRFSGLQFPNYSSELNVNALELDDSALYLCASSLGGVGEQYFGPGTRLTVT.

The chain recombines TRBV27 with TRBJ2-5; TCRdb picks TRBD1, but there is no DNA to check that call. The CDR3 covers 16 residues. Germline-derived CDR1 and CDR2 are MNHEY and SMNVEV (reference sequence). This CDR3 is CASSPRGGLNQETQYF.

The rearrangement joins TRBV20-1 to TRBJ2-1; no DNA is available, so the TRBD1 call from TCRdb remains unchecked. Germline CDR1 DFQATT, CDR2 SNEGSKA (reference sequence). The CDR3 consists of 17 residues. Here the CDR3 reads CSARKRGGTSSYNEQFF.

This sequence joins TRBV20-1 and TRBJ1-1. The germline gives CDR1 DFQATT, CDR2 SNEGSKA (reference sequence). This CDR3 has 12 residues. CDR3 residues: CSARDQLTEAFF.

The genes are TRBV2 and TRBJ1-1. CDR1 is SNHLY and CDR2 is FYNNEI in the germline V gene. The CDR3 covers 17 residues. The CDR3 is CASTYGGAIYEGTEAFF.

The V gene is TRBV4-3, the J gene TRBJ2-2. The length of the CDR3 is 17 residues. Looked up from germline, CDR1 is LGHNA and CDR2 is YSLEER. CDR3: CASSQEFGGTNTGELFF.

The J gene is TRBJ2-3, the V gene TRBV11-1; TCRdb's D gene call, TRBD2, goes unchecked for lack of DNA. The CDR3 length is 20 residues. Per the germline V gene, CDR1 is SGHAT and CDR2 is FQDESV (reference sequence). The CDR3 is CASSTGITGVRRFGTDTQYF.

The CDR3 spells CASSRTGGGEKLFF. The genes are TRBV3-1 and TRBJ1-4; the TRBD1 assignment by TCRdb is unverifiable without DNA. Germline CDR1 and CDR2: LGHDT and YNNKEL (reference sequence). The CDR3 runs to 14 residues. Full variable domain (missing parts from reference TRBV3-1 and TRBJ1-4): DTAVSQTPKYLVTQMGNDKSIKCEQNLGHDTMYWYKQDSKKFLKIMFSYNNKELIINETVPNRFSPKSPDKAHLNLHINSLELGDSAVYFCASSRTGGGEKLFFGSGTQLSVL.

This chain connects TRBV5-1 to TRBJ2-2; absent DNA, TCRdb's TRBD1 call cannot be checked. The germline V gene has CDR1 SGHRS and CDR2 YFSETQ. The CDR3 totals 12 residues. CDR3 amino acids: CASSFDRGQLFF.

J is TRBJ2-7 and V is TRBV28; TCRdb's assignment of TRBD1 cannot be checked, as there is no DNA. This CDR3 comprises 17 residues. Germline CDR1 MDHEN, CDR2 SYDVKM. The CDR3 sequence is CASSILAGTGAMFEQYF.

This chain connects TRBV7-9 to TRBJ1-1. Per the germline V gene, CDR1 is SEHNR and CDR2 is FQNEAQ (reference sequence). This CDR3 has 15 residues. This CDR3 reads CASSEPEGYPTEAFF.

This chain joins TRBV28 and TRBJ1-5. Germline V CDR1 and CDR2: MDHEN, SYDVKM. The CDR3 extends over 15 amino acids. CDR3 sequence reads: CASTRSLGSNQPQHF.

The gene calls are TRBV12-3 or TRBV12-4 and TRBJ2-4; TCRdb indicates TRBD1, and absent DNA this call remains unverified. The CDR3 spans 16 residues. CDR3 sequence: CASSPGDRGTKNIQYF.

The chain links TRBV6-6 to TRBJ2-4; TCRdb's D call, TRBD1, is unchecked because there is no DNA. The CDR3 has 14 residues. The germline CDR1 and CDR2 sequences are MNHNY and SVGAGI (reference sequence). CDR3 sequence reads: CASSRGTDENIQYF.

This chain joins TRBV6-5 and TRBJ2-7; TCRdb's D call, TRBD1, is unchecked because there is no DNA. The germline CDR1 and CDR2 sequences are MNHEY and SVGAGI. The CDR3 runs 11 residues. The chain's CDR3 is CASSRGEEQYF.

This sequence joins TRBV7-2 and TRBJ2-3. In germline, CDR1 is SGHTA, CDR2 FQGNSA. CDR3 size: 14 residues. This CDR3 is CASSAGWVESPQYF.

The chain links TRBV20-1 to TRBJ1-2; the TCRdb D gene call, TRBD1, has no DNA to confirm it. This CDR3 region has 11 residues. The V gene's germline CDR1 is DFQATT and CDR2 SNEGSKA (reference sequence). CDR3: CSAVLGNGYTF.

V gene TRBV6-6 combines with J gene TRBJ2-1; TCRdb's D call, TRBD1, is unchecked because there is no DNA. Looked up from germline, CDR1 is MNHNY and CDR2 is SVGAGI (reference sequence). The length of the CDR3 is 13 residues. CDR3 loop: CASSYSERGGVFF.

The chain combines TRBV5-1 with TRBJ2-3; TCRdb reports TRBD1, a call that lacks DNA to check it against. CDR1 and CDR2 from the germline V gene are SGHRS and YFSETQ. The CDR3 totals 12 residues. CDR3 residues: CASSAPRDTQYF.

The rearrangement uses TRBV7-9 and TRBJ2-1; TCRdb's assignment of TRBD2 cannot be checked, as there is no DNA. The V gene's germline CDR1 is SEHNR and CDR2 FQNEAQ (reference sequence). The CDR3 is 16 amino acids. The CDR3 sequence: CASSWVPGLAAVEQFF.

The chain is built from TRBV29-1 and TRBJ2-7; as DNA is missing, the TRBD1 call by TCRdb cannot be tested. The CDR3 covers 14 residues. From germline, CDR1 is SQVTM and CDR2 ANQGSEA. CDR3 protein: CSVTTGLYSYEQYF.